This T cell receptor (beta chain) was recorded in a study of T cell changes during pregnancy in multiple sclerosis. Sequencing used immunoSEQ multiplex PCR; TCRdb keeps in-frame clones, though not all of them. In the table there are more than 55,000 clones, around nine tenths of which are singletons. This clone was seen only once. Trimming removed 0 bases at V and 1 base at J, with 9 bases between. The CDR3 has 15 residues. Germline V gene sequence: CDR1 KGHSH, CDR2 LQKENI. The source of this sequence is a female donor with multiple sclerosis, enrolled in a pregnancy study. V usage is TRBV18 and J usage is TRBJ2-5; D gene uncertain. This specimen consisted of peripheral blood, obtained in the third trimester of pregnancy. The CDR3 reads CASSPPITVQETQYF. The DNA of the CDR3 is TGTGCCAGCTCACCACCAATCACAGTCCAAGAGACCCAGTACTTC.